In its sample, the clone carrying this TCR beta chain was seen a few times. The antigen remains unidentified. The collection from each donor was one heparinised blood draw averaging approximately 110 mL. The data were taken from a study of beta chain features in type 1 diabetes. Study-level points and caveats: When cDNA is sequenced, cells with high TCR expression could be over-represented. A PCR bias possibly favoring shorter templates would apply equally to patients and controls.

The sequenced template was cDNA made from the entire isolated RNA. Read counts averaged approximately 3.5 million for samples of naive, central memory and regulatory T cells. Here immunoSEQ multiplex PCR was the method, and the copy in TCRdb shows in-frame clones only, minus some. This table has some 900,000 clones, roughly 15% appearing once. The CDR3 is 13 residues long. V was cut by 5 bases and J by 0 bases, with 8 bases left in between. Germline V CDR1 and CDR2: SGHRS, YFSETQ. The rearrangement joins TRBV5-1 to TRBJ2-5; D might be TRBD2 (5 bases). The source of this sequence is a woman under 30 in good health. The sequenced sample consisted of naive CD4+ T cells from blood. The CDR3: CASSRGYQETQYF. DNA of the CDR3: TGCGCCAGCAGTCGGGGTTACCAAGAGACCCAGTACTTC.